This TCR beta chain was identified during a study of blood T cells in healthy people across ages. Study findings and constraints: Estimates of total diversity, which came from one million sequenced T cells, were considered to be underestimates.

As regards this clonotype: Its matching antigen is unknown.

Germline V gives CDR1 SGHKS, CDR2 YYEKEE (reference sequence). Trimming pared 4 bases from V and 6 bases from J, leaving 14 bases between. The CDR3 is 14 amino acids. A sample-barcoded 5' primer and a J-beta primer mix were used in a second PCR of about 6 to 11 cycles. TCRdb used MiXCR to reprocess the 5' RACE reads, holding one entry per CDR3 protein. The sample includes around 1,800,000 distinct CDR3 sequences, 35% to 50% of them seen just once. Every donor contributed approximately 10 milliliters of peripheral blood by blood draw. This rearrangement joins TRBV5-5 to TRBJ1-5; the D gene is possibly TRBD1 (5 bases). Sequencing input: blood. The TCR sequence derives from a human donor in good health. In DNA, the CDR3 is TGTGCCAGCAGCACAGGAGACGGGAGTCAGCCCCAGCATTTT. Its translation is CASSTGDGSQPQHF.